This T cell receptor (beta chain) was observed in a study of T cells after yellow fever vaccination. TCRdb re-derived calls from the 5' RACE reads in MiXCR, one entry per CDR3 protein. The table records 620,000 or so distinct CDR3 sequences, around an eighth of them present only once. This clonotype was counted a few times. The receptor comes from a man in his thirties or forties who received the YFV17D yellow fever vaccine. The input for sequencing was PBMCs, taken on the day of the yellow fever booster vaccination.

This CDR3 reads CASSFRGLAYGYTF. The CDR3 bases are TGTGCCAGCAGTTTTAGGGGGCTGGCCTATGGCTACACCTTC. The chain recombines TRBV28 with TRBJ1-2, with 7 bases matching TRBD1. V trimming: 3 bases; J trimming: 4 bases; junction bases outside the gene matches: 5. CDR1 MDHEN and CDR2 SYDVKM come from the germline V gene. The CDR3 totals 14 residues.